This T cell receptor beta chain was observed in a study of siplizumab effects on memory and regulatory T cells. Some clones are missing from TCRdb's copy, which holds only in-frame ones; the method was immunoSEQ multiplex PCR. The sample has about 400 clones, under 70% seen once; the top ten hold around a third. As regards this clone: The antigen remains undetermined.

Looked up from germline, CDR1 is GTSNPN and CDR2 is SVGIG (reference sequence). V dropped 4 bases and J dropped 2 bases, with 15 bases sitting between them. The CDR3 totals 14 residues. Mixed lymphocyte reaction cells were cocultured at 37°C for about 6 days. The clonotype was recovered from a human donor in good health; the cells came from an allogeneic mixed lymphocyte reaction. Sequencing was done on a sample of CFSE-low (dividing) CD8+ T cells sorted from an allogeneic mixed lymphocyte reaction. The chain has TRBV30 and TRBJ2-7; the D gene is possibly TRBD1 (5 bases). Here the CDR3 DNA reads TGTGCCTGGACTTATGGGGCAGGAACCTACGAGCAGTACTTC. It translates to CAWTYGAGTYEQYF.